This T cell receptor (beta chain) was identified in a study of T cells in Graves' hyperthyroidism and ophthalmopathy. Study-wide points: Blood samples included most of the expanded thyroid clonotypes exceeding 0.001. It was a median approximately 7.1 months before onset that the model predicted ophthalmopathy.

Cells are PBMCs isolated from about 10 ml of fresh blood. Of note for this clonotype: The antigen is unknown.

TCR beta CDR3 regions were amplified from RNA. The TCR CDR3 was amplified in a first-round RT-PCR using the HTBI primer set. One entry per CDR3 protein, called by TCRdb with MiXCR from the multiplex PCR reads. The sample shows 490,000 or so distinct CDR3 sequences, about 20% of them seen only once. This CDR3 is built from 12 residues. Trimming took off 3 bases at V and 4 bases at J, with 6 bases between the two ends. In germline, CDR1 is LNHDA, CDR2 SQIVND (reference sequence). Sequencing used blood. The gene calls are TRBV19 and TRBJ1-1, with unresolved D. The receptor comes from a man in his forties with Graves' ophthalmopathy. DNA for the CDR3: TGTGCCAGTAGTATCGGGATCACTGAAGCTTTCTTT. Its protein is CASSIGITEAFF.